The rows below give T cell receptor beta chains drawn from one sample of a study of identical twins. MiXCR, run by TCRdb on the 5' RACE reads, gives a single entry per CDR3 protein. The sample contains around 470,000 distinct CDR3 sequences, approximately 15% of which appear only once. A further study also used this sample, focusing on yellow fever vaccine responses in identical twins.

Sequenced: CD4+ T cells sorted from blood. These receptors were collected from a woman aged 18-29 years in good health. Each CDR3 is given with its conserved first and last residue. D genes are given only for firm matches. Only some rows state a clone size, as once, few, many or a class for expanded clones.

j_call: TRBJ2-7
d_call: TRBD2
v_call: TRBV7-2
clone_size: -
cdr3_nt: TGTGCCAGCAGCTTAGCTCTAGCGGCCTACGAGCAGTACTTC
cdr3_aa: CASSLALAAYEQYF

j_call: TRBJ2-5
d_call: -
v_call: TRBV28
clone_size: -
cdr3_nt: TGTGCCAGCAGTCTTACAGGCATTTTGAAGACCCAGTACTTC
cdr3_aa: CASSLTGILKTQYF

j_call: TRBJ2-3
d_call: TRBD2
v_call: TRBV28
clone_size: -
cdr3_nt: TGTGCCAGCAGTTCTAGCGGGATCCGCACAGATACGCAGTATTTT
cdr3_aa: CASSSSGIRTDTQYF

j_call: TRBJ2-2
d_call: -
v_call: TRBV5-1
clone_size: many
cdr3_nt: TGCGCCAGCAGCTCTCCCCCGACCGGGGAGCTGTTTTTT
cdr3_aa: CASSSPPTGELFF

j_call: TRBJ1-6
d_call: TRBD1
v_call: TRBV20-1
clone_size: many
cdr3_nt: TGCAGTGTTTGGACAGGGGGCATTTGGGGTTCACCCCTCCACTTT
cdr3_aa: CSVWTGGIWGSPLHF

j_call: TRBJ2-1
d_call: TRBD2
v_call: TRBV6-5
clone_size: -
cdr3_nt: TGTGCCAGCAGTTACCCCCTAGCGGGACTTTACAATGAGCAGTTCTTC
cdr3_aa: CASSYPLAGLYNEQFF

j_call: TRBJ2-7
d_call: TRBD1
v_call: TRBV13
clone_size: few
cdr3_nt: TGTGCCAGCAGAAGACAGGGGTCCTCCCACGAGCAGTACTTC
cdr3_aa: CASRRQGSSHEQYF

j_call: TRBJ2-1
d_call: TRBD2
v_call: TRBV14
clone_size: few
cdr3_nt: TGTGCCAGCAGCCCCACGACTAGCGTCTACAATGAGCAGTTCTTC
cdr3_aa: CASSPTTSVYNEQFF

j_call: TRBJ1-1
d_call: TRBD1
v_call: TRBV6-5
clone_size: -
cdr3_nt: TGTGCCAGCAGTTACTCGTGGGGGACAGGCCGGATGAACACTGAAGCTTTCTTT
cdr3_aa: CASSYSWGTGRMNTEAFF

j_call: TRBJ1-2
d_call: -
v_call: TRBV2
clone_size: few
cdr3_nt: TGTGCCAGCAGTGATTGGGGATCGAGCTATGGCTACACCTTC
cdr3_aa: CASSDWGSSYGYTF

j_call: TRBJ2-4
d_call: TRBD2
v_call: TRBV29-1
clone_size: few
cdr3_nt: TGCAGCGTGGCCGGGACTAGCGGGAGGGCCAAAAACATTCAGTACTTC
cdr3_aa: CSVAGTSGRAKNIQYF

j_call: TRBJ2-5
d_call: -
v_call: TRBV24-1
clone_size: -
cdr3_nt: TGTGCCACCAGTGTCGGATCTAAAGAGACCCAGTACTTC
cdr3_aa: CATSVGSKETQYF

j_call: TRBJ2-1
d_call: -
v_call: TRBV7-2
clone_size: -
cdr3_nt: TGTGCCAGCAGCTTAGTAGGGGGTCAGTTCTACAATGAGCAGTTCTTC
cdr3_aa: CASSLVGGQFYNEQFF

j_call: TRBJ2-7
d_call: -
v_call: TRBV5-1
clone_size: few
cdr3_nt: TGCGCCAGCAGTGGGGGACTTACCGAGCAGTACTTC
cdr3_aa: CASSGGLTEQYF

j_call: TRBJ2-3
d_call: -
v_call: TRBV6-1
clone_size: -
cdr3_nt: TGTGCCAGCAGACACGATAGCACAGATACGCAGTATTTT
cdr3_aa: CASRHDSTDTQYF

j_call: TRBJ2-3
d_call: -
v_call: TRBV29-1
clone_size: many
cdr3_nt: TGCAGCGTTGGAAAGGGATTGTCAAATACGCAGTATTTT
cdr3_aa: CSVGKGLSNTQYF

j_call: TRBJ2-7
d_call: -
v_call: TRBV20-1
clone_size: -
cdr3_nt: TGCAGTGCCGACAGGAACTCCTACGAGCAGTACTTC
cdr3_aa: CSADRNSYEQYF